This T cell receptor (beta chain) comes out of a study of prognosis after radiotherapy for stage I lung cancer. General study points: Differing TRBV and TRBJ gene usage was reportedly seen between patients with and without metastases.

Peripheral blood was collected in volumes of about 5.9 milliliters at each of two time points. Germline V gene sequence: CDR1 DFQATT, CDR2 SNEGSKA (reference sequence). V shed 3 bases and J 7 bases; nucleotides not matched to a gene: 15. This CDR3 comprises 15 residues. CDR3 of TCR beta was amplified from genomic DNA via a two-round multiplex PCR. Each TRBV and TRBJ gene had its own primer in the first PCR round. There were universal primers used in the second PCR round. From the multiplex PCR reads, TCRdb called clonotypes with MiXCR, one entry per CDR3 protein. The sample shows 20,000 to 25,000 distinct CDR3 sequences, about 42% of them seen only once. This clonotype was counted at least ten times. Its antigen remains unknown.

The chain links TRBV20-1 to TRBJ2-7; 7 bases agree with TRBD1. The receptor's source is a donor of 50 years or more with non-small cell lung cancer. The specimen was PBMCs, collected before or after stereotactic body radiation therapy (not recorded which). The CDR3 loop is CSASDTGTETLEQYF. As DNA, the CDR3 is TGCAGTGCTAGCGATACCGGGACAGAGACTTTAGAGCAGTACTTC.